Shown below are 11 T cell receptor beta chains from a single sample sequenced in a study of blood T cell repertoires in COVID-19. Repertoires were generated with immunoSEQ multiplex PCR, while TCRdb's copy carries only in-frame clones and drops some. The table includes approximately 160,000 clones, around 84% detected once. The source material was PBMCs or T cells enriched from blood (not recorded which). The origin of the receptors is a man aged 35-49 years who had recovered from COVID-19.

This clone occurred once. The rearrangement joins TRBV11-3 to TRBJ2-5; D is perhaps TRBD2 (6 bases). Germline CDR1 is SGHNT and CDR2 is YENEEA. CDR3 length: 13 residues. Trimming left V 3 bases short and J 4 bases short, with 9 bases between. CDR3 protein: CASSFGGAETQYF. For the CDR3, the DNA is TGTGCCAGCAGCTTCGGAGGGGCAGAGACCCAGTACTTC.

The rearrangement joins TRBV9 to TRBJ1-1; 8 bases are a match to TRBD1. Per the germline V gene, CDR1 is SGDLS and CDR2 is YYNGEE. The CDR3 contains 14 residues. J lost 8 bases, V lost 3 bases, and 9 bases had no gene match. The CDR3 loop reads CASSARTGTGEAFF. The CDR3 nucleotides are TGTGCCAGCAGCGCCCGGACCGGGACAGGAGAAGCTTTCTTT.

This clone has a count of ten or more. This sequence joins TRBV2 and TRBJ1-1, with D perhaps matching TRBD1 (5 bases). The CDR3 loop spans 11 amino acids. CDR1 SNHLY and CDR2 FYNNEI come from the germline V gene. Trimming stripped 8 bases from V and 8 bases from J, with 12 bases between. The CDR3 region has the DNA TGTGCCAGCGGGGGGAGGGTAGAAGCTTTCTTT. Its translation: CASGGRVEAFF.

This clone was seen once. Here the CDR3 DNA reads TGTGCCAGTAGTGAGGGCGGGGGGACGCTCCAAGAGACCCAGTACTTC. It specifies CASSEGGGTLQETQYF. The V gene is TRBV19, the J gene TRBJ2-5; TRBD2 matches at 8 bases. J was trimmed by 1 base and V by 5 bases; bases with no gene match: 9. The germline CDR1 and CDR2 sequences are LNHDA and SQIVND (reference sequence). This CDR3 spans 16 amino acids.

The CDR3 nucleotides read TGTGCCAGCAGCAAGGGGGGGGAGAAGAACACTGAAGCTTTCTTT. It yields the protein CASSKGGEKNTEAFF. V gene TRBV4-2 combines with J gene TRBJ1-1; TRBD1 might be the D (6 bases). V was clipped by 5 bases and J by 1 base, with 14 bases between them. In germline, CDR1 is LGHNA, CDR2 YNFKEQ. This CDR3 is 15 amino acids long.

The chain couples TRBV27 to TRBJ1-1; 8 bases line up with TRBD1. Germline V lookup: CDR1 MNHEY, CDR2 SMNVEV (reference sequence). The V segment lost 6 bases and the J segment 0 bases; nucleotides outside the gene matches: 3. There are 14 residues in the CDR3. The CDR3 sequence: CASRRTGLNTEAFF. The DNA for the CDR3 is TGTGCCAGCAGGCGGACAGGGTTGAACACTGAAGCTTTCTTT.

This clone has a single count. This chain uses TRBV5-1 with TRBJ1-4; D may be TRBD1 (6 bases). CDR3 size: 15 residues. V shed 4 bases and J shed 8 bases, with 18 bases lying between them. Per the germline V gene, CDR1 is SGHRS and CDR2 is YFSETQ. The CDR3 bases are TGCGCCAGCAGCCGTACCGGGGGGCATGGCGAAAAACTGTTTTTT. Translated, it gives CASSRTGGHGEKLFF.

The J gene is TRBJ2-5, the V gene TRBV30; the match to TRBD1 covers 7 bases. Germline V CDR1 and CDR2: GTSNPN, SVGIG (reference sequence). J was trimmed by 0 bases and V by 5 bases; bases with no gene match: 6. The CDR3 has 14 amino acids. CDR3 bases: TGTGCCTGGGGCCGTGGGACAGACCAAGAGACCCAGTACTTC. It is translated as CAWGRGTDQETQYF.

This clone was seen more than once but under ten times. This sequence joins TRBV28 and TRBJ1-5, with unresolved D. CDR1 MDHEN and CDR2 SYDVKM come from the germline V gene. Trimming left V 6 bases short and J 5 bases short, with 20 bases between. The CDR3 totals 16 residues. CDR3 sequence: CASRWPDSDGDQPQHF. The CDR3 region has the DNA TGTGCCAGCAGATGGCCGGACTCAGACGGCGATCAGCCCCAGCATTTT.

The genes are TRBV7-3 and TRBJ2-1, with D tentatively TRBD2 (6 bases). The V end lost 4 bases, the J end lost 0 bases, and 16 bases lay between the germline ends. The CDR3 contains 17 residues. Germline CDR1 reads SGHTA; CDR2 reads FQGTGA. CDR3 residues: CASSSDGTFSSYNEQFF. Written as DNA, the CDR3 is TGTGCCAGCAGCTCCGATGGGACTTTTAGCTCCTACAATGAGCAGTTCTTC.

This clone has just a few counts. This chain links TRBV30 with TRBJ1-5; perhaps TRBD1 as D (6 bases). The V gene's germline CDR1 is GTSNPN and CDR2 SVGIG (reference sequence). The CDR3 has 14 amino acids. Deletions cut 3 bases from V and 2 bases from J, with 11 bases between. CDR3 DNA sequence: TGTGCCTGGAGCAGACAGGACGGCAATCAGCCCCAGCATTTT. Translating gives CAWSRQDGNQPQHF. The full variable domain, its missing parts supplied by reference TRBV30 and TRBJ1-5, is SQTIHQWPATLVQPVGSPLSLECTVEGTSNPNLYWYRQAAGRGLQLLFYSVGIGQISSEVPQNLSASRPQDRQFILSSKKLLLSDSGFYLCAWSRQDGNQPQHFGDGTRLSIL.